Reported below is one TCR beta chain. V lost 5 bases and J lost 1, with 11 bases in between. Per the germline V gene, CDR1 is LNHDA and CDR2 is SQIVND (reference sequence). CDR3 size: 14 residues. Seattle-derived patients entered the study during active infection and were followed longitudinally. This record comes from a study of blood T cell repertoires in COVID-19. Study context: The United States, Italy and Spain provided the acute and convalescent COVID-19 samples.

Per the study methods: From reference gene primer amplification, estimates of nucleated cell counts were derived. Data came from immunoSEQ multiplex PCR; TCRdb stores just in-frame clones and leaves some out. The V and J calls and clone size are taken from that table; D and trimming were inferred from the DNA. The table has roughly 190,000 clones, roughly nine tenths seen once. The clonotype was recovered from a woman aged 55-69 years with COVID-19, enrolled during active disease. The chain is built from TRBV19 and TRBJ1-1, with a weak D call TRBD1 (5 bases). Sequenced sample: peripheral blood. CDR3 in amino acids: CASSARGSNTEAFF. CDR3 nucleotide sequence: TGTGCCAGTAGTGCACGGGGGTCGAACACTGAAGCTTTCTTT.